Following are 27 T cell receptor beta chains from one sample sequenced in a study of cytomegalovirus exposure and HLA in healthy donors. Vbeta (60) and Jbeta (13) primers were used in the PCR. Produced via immunoSEQ multiplex PCR; TCRdb's table is partial and in-frame only. The sample has some 160,000 clones, approximately 9% seen once. Sequencing used PBMCs. The receptors were gathered from a male donor in good health and CMV-seronegative.

This clone was detected only a few times. This chain uses TRBV27 with TRBJ1-5; a possible D gene is TRBD1 (6 bases). Trimming left V 3 bases short and J 5 bases short, with 11 bases between. This CDR3 has 14 amino acids. The germline V gene has CDR1 MNHEY and CDR2 SMNVEV (reference sequence). CDR3 loop: CASSLVQGYQPQHF. The DNA for the CDR3 is TGTGCCAGCAGTTTGGTACAGGGCTATCAGCCCCAGCATTTT.

The rearrangement uses TRBV7-6 and TRBJ1-5, with 9 bases that match TRBD1. This CDR3 has 17 residues. J gave up 4 bases and V 5 bases, and 12 bases lay outside the gene matches. CDR1 and CDR2 from the germline V gene are SGHVS and FNYEAQ. The CDR3 DNA follows: TGTGCCAGCAGCCCGAGGGGTAGACAGGGGGGGAATCAGCCCCAGCATTTT. Its translation: CASSPRGRQGGNQPQHF.

This clone was detected a few times. The J gene is TRBJ1-3, the V gene TRBV27; D is uncertain. Germline-derived CDR1 and CDR2 are MNHEY and SMNVEV (reference sequence). V was cut by 3 bases and J by 3 bases, with 3 bases left in between. The CDR3 has 12 amino acids. In DNA form, the CDR3 reads TGTGCCAGCAGTTTTCGTGGAAACACCATATATTTT. This encodes CASSFRGNTIYF.

This sequence joins TRBV12-5 and TRBJ1-2; TRBD1 is a possible D gene (6 bases). The CDR3 extends over 14 amino acids. V lost 6 bases and J lost 6, with 17 bases in between. Germline lookup yields CDR1 LGHNT and CDR2 FRNRAP. The CDR3 DNA follows: TGTGCTAGTGGGTACCTCGGGACAAGTGATGGCTACACCTTC. Protein sequence: CASGYLGTSDGYTF.

For the CDR3, the DNA is TGTGCCAGTGGGGGGGAGCCGTACTACGAGCAGTACTTC. It specifies CASGGEPYYEQYF. The chain combines TRBV28 with TRBJ2-7, with 7 bases lining up with TRBD2. The CDR3 consists of 13 residues. Germline lookup yields CDR1 MDHEN and CDR2 SYDVKM. Trimming cost V 9 bases and J 3 bases; bases outside gene matches: 8.

The chain recombines TRBV6-6 with TRBJ1-3; weak D call: TRBD1 (6 bases). The germline V gene encodes CDR1 MNHNY and CDR2 SVGAGI (reference sequence). Trimming pared 6 bases from V and 0 bases from J, leaving 9 bases between. This CDR3 has 14 amino acids. CDR3 coding DNA: TGTGCCAGCAGCCTCAGGGGCTCTGGAAACACCATATATTTT. Protein product: CASSLRGSGNTIYF.

This clone showed up just a few times. J is TRBJ2-5 and V is TRBV11-1, with D tentatively TRBD1 (5 bases). Germline V gene data show CDR1 as SGHAT and CDR2 as FQDESV (reference sequence). CDR3 length: 14 amino acids. With 5 bases removed from V and 5 bases from J, the gap between germline ends came to 15 bases. In nucleotides, the CDR3 is TGTGCCAGCAGCCCGGCGGCAGGGCGGGAGACCCAGTACTTC. Translation: CASSPAAGRETQYF.

V is TRBV30 and J is TRBJ1-5; maybe TRBD1 (5 bases). The CDR3 length is 12 residues. The V end was cut by 3 bases, the J end by 7 bases, with 10 bases between. In germline, CDR1 is GTSNPN, CDR2 SVGIG (reference sequence). CDR3 nucleotide sequence: TGTGCCTGGAGCCAGCGGGGGCAGCCCCAGCATTTT. It translates to CAWSQRGQPQHF.

The chain joins TRBV7-9 to TRBJ1-1; D gene unclear. V was pared by 1 base and J by 0 bases, with 9 bases between. Germline assignment: CDR1 SEHNR and CDR2 FQNEAQ (reference sequence). This CDR3 region has 15 residues. The CDR3, as DNA: TGTGCCAGCAGCTTAGGCGAGGCACTGAACACTGAAGCTTTCTTT. Translating it yields CASSLGEALNTEAFF.

The rearrangement links TRBV4-1 to TRBJ2-1; 10 bases fit TRBD2. Germline V gene data show CDR1 as MGHRA and CDR2 as YSYEKL. The CDR3 extends over 18 amino acids. The V gene end was trimmed by 2 bases and the J gene end by 6 bases; junction bases not matched to a gene: 13. The CDR3 coding sequence is TGCGCCAGCAGCCAATTAGTAAGAGCGGGAGGGCCTGTCAATGAGCAGTTCTTC. This codes for CASSQLVRAGGPVNEQFF.

This clone has only a few counts. The J gene is TRBJ1-5, the V gene TRBV28; D is possibly TRBD1 (5 bases). This CDR3 has 12 residues. Deletions cut 6 bases from V and 9 bases from J, with 12 bases between. CDR1 and CDR2 from the germline V gene are MDHEN and SYDVKM. The CDR3 reads CASSWRRGPQHF. The CDR3 bases are TGTGCCAGCAGCTGGCGGAGGGGGCCCCAGCATTTT.

The J gene is TRBJ2-5, the V gene TRBV7-3; 8 nucleotides match TRBD2. Looked up from germline, CDR1 is SGHTA and CDR2 is FQGTGA. V trimming: 10 bases; J trimming: 4 bases; junction bases outside the gene matches: 14. The CDR3 length is 15 residues. CDR3 DNA: TGTGCCATTATCACCAGCCCCGGGAGGGTAGAGACCCAGTACTTC. Protein sequence: CAIITSPGRVETQYF.

This chain joins TRBV5-1 and TRBJ2-1; 7 nucleotides align to TRBD1. The V segment lost 0 bases and the J segment 0 bases; nucleotides outside the gene matches: 6. The germline gives CDR1 SGHRS, CDR2 YFSETQ. CDR3 length equals 17 residues. CDR3 sequence: CASSLGQSGGSYNEQFF. The CDR3 DNA follows: TGCGCCAGCAGCTTGGGGCAGTCAGGGGGCTCCTACAATGAGCAGTTCTTC.

The chain recombines TRBV19 with TRBJ2-7; 8 bases match TRBD1. After removal of 5 bases from V and 5 bases from J, the junction contained 17 bases not matched to a gene. CDR3 length equals 17 residues. CDR1 is LNHDA and CDR2 is SQIVND in the germline V gene (reference sequence). The CDR3 sequence is CASSDGLRGLFGDEQYF. The DNA of the CDR3 is TGTGCCAGTAGTGACGGACTCAGGGGGCTGTTTGGCGACGAGCAGTACTTC.

V gene TRBV6-1 combines with J gene TRBJ1-1; weak D call: TRBD1 (6 bases). Germline-derived CDR1 and CDR2 are MNHNS and SASEGT. V was cut by 3 bases and J by 1 base, with 12 bases left in between. There are 15 residues in the CDR3. The CDR3 reads CASSDLLDRNTEAFF. The CDR3, as DNA: TGTGCCAGCAGTGACCTTTTGGACAGGAACACTGAAGCTTTCTTT.

The J gene is TRBJ1-5, the V gene TRBV7-6, with 7 bases identical to TRBD1. This CDR3 region has 16 residues. V trimming: 5 bases; J trimming: 7 bases; junction bases outside the gene matches: 14. Germline V CDR1 and CDR2: SGHVS, FNYEAQ. CDR3 sequence (DNA): TGTGCCAGCAGCCCGACAGGGAGAGAAATAGGGCAGCCCCAGCATTTT. As protein: CASSPTGREIGQPQHF.

This clone has more than one count but fewer than ten. The chain recombines TRBV9 with TRBJ2-7, with 7 bases lining up with TRBD2. The CDR3 loop spans 14 amino acids. The germline V gene encodes CDR1 SGDLS and CDR2 YYNGEE. Trimming took 4 bases from V and 0 from J; bases not matched to a gene: 4. The CDR3 DNA sequence: TGTGCCAGCAGCCCTGGGGACTACTCCTACGAGCAGTACTTC. Translation: CASSPGDYSYEQYF.

The table lists this clone with a few counts. The J gene is TRBJ2-1, the V gene TRBV4-3; D is uncertain. This CDR3 has 14 amino acids. Germline CDR1 LGHNA, CDR2 YSLEER. The germline V and J ends were trimmed by 0 bases and 3 bases, with 6 bases remaining between them. The CDR3 region has the DNA TGCGCCAGCAGCCAAGAGGCCATCTACAATGAGCAGTTCTTC. Translated: CASSQEAIYNEQFF.

This clone was observed a few times. The chain has TRBV19 and TRBJ1-1; D is perhaps TRBD1 (5 bases). V was pared by 3 bases and J by 1 base, with 12 bases between. Germline V gene data show CDR1 as LNHDA and CDR2 as SQIVND (reference sequence). The CDR3 extends over 15 amino acids. The CDR3 protein is CASSILGRANTEAFF. CDR3 DNA: TGTGCCAGTAGTATTCTAGGCAGGGCGAACACTGAAGCTTTCTTT.

This clone was observed a few times. This chain links TRBV29-1 with TRBJ1-2; 7 positions match TRBD1. Looked up from germline, CDR1 is SQVTM and CDR2 is ANQGSEA. Germline trimming cut 0 bases from V and 4 bases from J; bases unmatched to any gene: 8. The CDR3 has 15 residues. Written as DNA, the CDR3 is TGCAGCGTTGAAGAAAGGTTCCACAGGGGCTATGGCTACACCTTC. It is translated as CSVEERFHRGYGYTF.

V usage is TRBV19 and J usage is TRBJ2-2; 9 bases are a match to TRBD2. The trim removed 6 bases at V and 3 bases at J, leaving 5 bases unmatched. CDR1 and CDR2 (germline): LNHDA, SQIVND (reference sequence). This CDR3 spans 15 amino acids. The chain's CDR3 is CASRRAGGYTGELFF. The CDR3 coding sequence is TGTGCCAGTAGAAGAGCGGGGGGTTACACCGGGGAGCTGTTTTTT.

This clone was counted only a few times. V gene TRBV7-9 combines with J gene TRBJ2-7; D not resolved. Germline V lookup: CDR1 SEHNR, CDR2 FQNEAQ (reference sequence). Trimming cost V 2 bases and J 1 base, with 6 bases left between them. CDR3 length: 13 amino acids. CDR3 amino acids: CASSLYQSYEQYF. CDR3 sequence (DNA): TGTGCCAGCAGCTTATACCAGTCCTACGAGCAGTACTTC.

V usage is TRBV18 and J usage is TRBJ2-2; D perhaps matches TRBD2 (5 bases). The CDR3 runs to 15 residues. Trimming removed 1 base from V and 0 bases from J, with 6 bases in between. The germline gives CDR1 KGHSH, CDR2 LQKENI. Here the CDR3 reads CASSPLGTNTGELFF. CDR3 sequence (DNA): TGTGCCAGCTCACCACTCGGGACGAACACCGGGGAGCTGTTTTTT.

This clone has just a few counts. The chain combines TRBV19 with TRBJ1-6, with unresolved D. V lost 3 bases to trimming and J lost 7 bases, with 13 bases between them. The length of the CDR3 is 15 residues. The V gene's germline CDR1 is LNHDA and CDR2 SQIVND (reference sequence). The CDR3 nucleotides read TGTGCCAGTAGTATTTGGGGAGCCGGGAATTCACCCCTCCACTTT. Amino acid sequence: CASSIWGAGNSPLHF.

This clone came up a few times. This chain connects TRBV4-3 to TRBJ1-3; no clear D. V was cut by 0 bases and J by 0 bases, with 12 bases left in between. The CDR3 length is 17 residues. CDR1 is LGHNA and CDR2 is YSLEER in the germline V gene. The CDR3 region is CASSQDQKVYSGNTIYF. DNA for the CDR3: TGCGCCAGCAGCCAAGATCAGAAAGTATACTCTGGAAACACCATATATTTT.

This clone was counted between two and nine times. The chain recombines TRBV28 with TRBJ1-1, with 9 bases aligning to TRBD1. Per germline, CDR1 MDHEN and CDR2 SYDVKM. V gave up 10 bases and J gave up 0 bases; unmatched junction bases: 12. The CDR3 has 16 residues. Written as DNA, the CDR3 is TGTGCCACCTTAACACTCAGGGACAGGGTGAACACTGAAGCTTTCTTT. Its protein product is CATLTLRDRVNTEAFF.

This chain links TRBV11-2 with TRBJ2-7, with 9 bases fitting TRBD2. Germline lookup yields CDR1 SGHAT and CDR2 FQNNGV. V was pared by 0 bases and J by 4 bases, with 19 bases of the junction left unmatched. This CDR3 is 20 amino acids long. The DNA for the CDR3 is TGTGCCAGCAGCTTAGATCGACTGTCCGGGCGGGAGGGCCGGGGATACGAGCAGTACTTC. Translation: CASSLDRLSGREGRGYEQYF.